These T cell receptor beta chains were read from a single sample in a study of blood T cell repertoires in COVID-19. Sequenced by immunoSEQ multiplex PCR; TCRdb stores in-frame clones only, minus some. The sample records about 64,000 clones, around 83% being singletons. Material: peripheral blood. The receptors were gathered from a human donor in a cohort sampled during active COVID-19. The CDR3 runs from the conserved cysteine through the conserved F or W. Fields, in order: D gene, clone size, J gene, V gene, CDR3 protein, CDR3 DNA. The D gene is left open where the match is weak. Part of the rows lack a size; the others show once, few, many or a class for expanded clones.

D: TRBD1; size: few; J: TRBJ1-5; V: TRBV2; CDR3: CASRTGQYSNQPQHF; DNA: TGTGCCAGCAGAACGGGACAGTATAGCAATCAGCCCCAGCATTTT
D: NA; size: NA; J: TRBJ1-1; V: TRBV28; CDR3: CASTWTAMNTEAFF; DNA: TGTGCCAGCACTTGGACAGCCATGAACACTGAAGCTTTCTTT
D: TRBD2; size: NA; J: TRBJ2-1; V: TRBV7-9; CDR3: CASSTRLAGVYNEQFF; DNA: TGTGCCAGCAGCACCCGACTAGCGGGGGTGTACAATGAGCAGTTCTTC
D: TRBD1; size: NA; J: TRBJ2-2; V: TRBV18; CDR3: CASSPIPGLTGSTGELFF; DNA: TGTGCCAGCTCACCGATCCCGGGTCTGACAGGGTCCACCGGGGAGCTGTTTTTT
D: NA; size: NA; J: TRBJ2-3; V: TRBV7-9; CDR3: CASSWGALALDTQYF; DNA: TGTGCCAGCAGCTGGGGCGCCCTGGCCCTAGATACGCAGTATTTT
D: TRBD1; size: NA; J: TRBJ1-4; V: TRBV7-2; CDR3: CASSFQGAGEKLFF; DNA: TGTGCCAGCAGCTTTCAGGGGGCAGGGGAAAAACTGTTTTTT
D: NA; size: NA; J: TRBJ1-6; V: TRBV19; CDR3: CASSGRGNSPLHF; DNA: TGTGCCAGTAGTGGACGGGGTAATTCACCCCTCCACTTT
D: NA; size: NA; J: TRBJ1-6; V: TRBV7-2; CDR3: CASSQAGGTPLHF; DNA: TGTGCCAGCAGCCAAGCGGGAGGAACACCCCTCCACTTT
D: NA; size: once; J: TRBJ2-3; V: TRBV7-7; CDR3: CASSLGSARTDTQYF; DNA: TGTGCCAGCAGCTTAGGGAGCGCGCGCACAGATACGCAGTATTTT
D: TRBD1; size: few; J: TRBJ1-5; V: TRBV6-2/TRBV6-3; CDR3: CASSATGTGYNQPQHF; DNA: TGTGCCAGCAGTGCAACCGGGACAGGGTACAATCAGCCCCAGCATTTT
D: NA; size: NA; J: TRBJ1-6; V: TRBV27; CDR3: CASSFTGRNSPLHF; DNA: TGTGCCAGCAGTTTCACAGGGCGAAATTCACCCCTCCACTTT
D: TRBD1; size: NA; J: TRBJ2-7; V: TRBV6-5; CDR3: CASSPTGTGTYEQYF; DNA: TGTGCCAGCAGCCCCACAGGGACAGGGACCTACGAGCAGTACTTC
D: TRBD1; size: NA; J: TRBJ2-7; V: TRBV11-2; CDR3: CASSRTQGAYEQYF; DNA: TGTGCCAGCAGCCGGACCCAGGGGGCCTACGAGCAGTACTTC
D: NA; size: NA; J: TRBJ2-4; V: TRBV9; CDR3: CASSAQAGLAKNIQYF; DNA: TGTGCCAGCAGCGCTCAGGCGGGATTAGCCAAAAACATTCAGTACTTC
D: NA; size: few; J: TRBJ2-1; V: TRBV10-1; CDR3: CASSGRGGSEQFF; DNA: TGCGCCAGCAGTGGGAGGGGGGGGAGTGAGCAGTTCTTC